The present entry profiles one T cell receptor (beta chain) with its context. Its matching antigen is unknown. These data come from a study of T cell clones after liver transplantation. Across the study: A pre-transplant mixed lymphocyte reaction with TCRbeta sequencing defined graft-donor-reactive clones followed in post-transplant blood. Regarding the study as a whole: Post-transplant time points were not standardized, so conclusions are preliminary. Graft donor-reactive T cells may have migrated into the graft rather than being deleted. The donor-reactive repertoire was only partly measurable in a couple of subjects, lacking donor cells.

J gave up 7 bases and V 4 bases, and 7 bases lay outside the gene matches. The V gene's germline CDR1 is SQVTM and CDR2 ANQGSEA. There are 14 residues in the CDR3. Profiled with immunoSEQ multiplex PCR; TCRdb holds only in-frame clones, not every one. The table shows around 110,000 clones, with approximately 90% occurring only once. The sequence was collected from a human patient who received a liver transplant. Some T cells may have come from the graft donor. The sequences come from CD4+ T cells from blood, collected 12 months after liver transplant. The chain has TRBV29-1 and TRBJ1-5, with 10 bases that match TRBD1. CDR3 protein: CSVGGTGEGQPQHF. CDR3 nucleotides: TGCAGCGTTGGGGGGACAGGGGAGGGACAGCCCCAGCATTTT.